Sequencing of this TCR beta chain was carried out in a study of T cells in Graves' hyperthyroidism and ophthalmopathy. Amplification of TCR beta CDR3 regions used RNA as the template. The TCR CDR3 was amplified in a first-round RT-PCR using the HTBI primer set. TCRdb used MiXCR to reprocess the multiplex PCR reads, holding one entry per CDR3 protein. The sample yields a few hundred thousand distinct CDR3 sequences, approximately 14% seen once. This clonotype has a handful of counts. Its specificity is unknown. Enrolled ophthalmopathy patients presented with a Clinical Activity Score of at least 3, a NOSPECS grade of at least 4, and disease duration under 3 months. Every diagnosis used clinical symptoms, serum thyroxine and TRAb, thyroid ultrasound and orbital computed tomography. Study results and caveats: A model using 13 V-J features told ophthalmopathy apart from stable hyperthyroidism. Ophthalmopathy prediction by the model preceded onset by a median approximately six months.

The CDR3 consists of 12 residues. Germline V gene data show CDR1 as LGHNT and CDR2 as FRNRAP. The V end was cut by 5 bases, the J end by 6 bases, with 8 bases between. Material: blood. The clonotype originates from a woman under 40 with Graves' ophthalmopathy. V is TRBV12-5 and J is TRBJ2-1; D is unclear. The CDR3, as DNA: TGTGCTAGTGGTGCACAATCCAATGAGCAGTTCTTC. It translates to CASGAQSNEQFF.